Each of the 23 T cell receptor beta chains below was sequenced from the same sample in a study of response to subunit inactivated influenza vaccine. TCRdb redid the calling of the RT-PCR reads with MiXCR, one entry per CDR3 protein. The sample has more than 600,000 distinct CDR3 sequences, around a sixth seen once. The material was PBMCs from blood, obtained 5 days after vaccination. The receptors here all came from a man aged 50 to 59 who received an inactivated influenza vaccine.

The V call is TRBV7-8, the J call TRBJ2-1; TRBD1 matches 7 bases. Looked up from germline, CDR1 is SGHVS and CDR2 is FQNEAQ. With 5 bases clipped from V and 0 bases from J, the junction kept 10 bases outside the gene matches. The CDR3 covers 17 residues. DNA for the CDR3: TGTGCCAGCAGCACGACCACAGGGGTTAGCTCCTACAATGAGCAGTTCTTC. It codes for CASSTTTGVSSYNEQFF.

The J gene is TRBJ2-7, the V gene TRBV9; perhaps TRBD2 as D (5 bases). CDR3 length equals 14 residues. V was trimmed by 3 bases and J by 4 bases, leaving 14 bases between them. Germline V lookup: CDR1 SGDLS, CDR2 YYNGEE. This chain's CDR3 is CASSEAGNTYEQYF. The CDR3 DNA reads as TGTGCCAGCAGCGAAGCCGGGAACACATACGAGCAGTACTTC.

The chain is built from TRBV7-2 and TRBJ2-5, with TRBD1 identical over 12 bases. Germline trimming cut 4 bases from V and 5 bases from J; bases unmatched to any gene: 8. The V gene's germline CDR1 is SGHTA and CDR2 FQGNSA. This CDR3 spans 16 amino acids. The CDR3 bases are TGTGCCAGCAGCTCCCCGGGACAGGGGGCTGGGGAGACCCAGTACTTC. Amino acids: CASSSPGQGAGETQYF.

This clonotype has more than one count but fewer than ten. V usage is TRBV4-3 and J usage is TRBJ1-6; perhaps TRBD1 as D (5 bases). The CDR3 is made up of 14 amino acids. Germline V CDR1 and CDR2: LGHNA, YSLEER. The germline V and J ends were trimmed by 1 base and 9 bases, with 10 bases remaining between them. CDR3 DNA: TGCGCCAGCAGCCAAGGGGGGAGTGGTTCACCCCTCCACTTT. Amino acids: CASSQGGSGSPLHF.

The CDR3 bases are TGCGCCAGCAGCTTGGTGCAGTCCAATGAGCAGTTCTTC. Protein product: CASSLVQSNEQFF. V gene TRBV5-1 combines with J gene TRBJ2-1; the D is unclear. The CDR3 is 13 amino acids. CDR1 and CDR2 from the germline V gene are SGHRS and YFSETQ. Trimming removed 0 bases from V and 6 bases from J, with 7 bases in between.

CDR3 residues: CASRKRTGSYEQYF. In DNA, the CDR3 is TGTGCCAGCAGAAAACGGACAGGGTCCTACGAGCAGTACTTC. The V call is TRBV28, the J call TRBJ2-7, with 8 bases identical to TRBD1. Germline values: CDR1 MDHEN, CDR2 SYDVKM. V gave up 6 bases and J gave up 1 base; unmatched junction bases: 5. The CDR3 covers 14 residues.

A few counts support this clonotype. V usage is TRBV5-1 and J usage is TRBJ2-3; perhaps TRBD2 as D (6 bases). This CDR3 is built from 15 residues. Germline assignment: CDR1 SGHRS and CDR2 YFSETQ. The germline V and J ends were trimmed by 3 bases and 2 bases, with 13 bases remaining between them. The CDR3 DNA sequence: TGCGCCAGCAGCTCTTTAGCGGAGTACACAGATACGCAGTATTTT. Its translation is CASSSLAEYTDTQYF.

There are many counts of this clonotype. V and J are TRBV20-1 and TRBJ2-1; D not certain. In germline, CDR1 is DFQATT, CDR2 SNEGSKA (reference sequence). This CDR3 has 13 amino acids. V gave up 0 bases and J gave up 6 bases, with 9 bases separating them. This CDR3 reads CSAREGPVNEQFF. The DNA of the CDR3 is TGCAGTGCTAGAGAAGGACCGGTCAATGAGCAGTTCTTC.

This rearrangement joins TRBV20-1 to TRBJ2-3, with a possible D match to TRBD2 (6 bases). Germline V lookup: CDR1 DFQATT, CDR2 SNEGSKA (reference sequence). Trimming stripped 2 bases from V and 5 bases from J, with 11 bases between. CDR3 size: 13 residues. The CDR3 sequence is CSARMLARDTQYF. CDR3 in DNA: TGCAGTGCTAGAATGCTAGCGAGAGATACGCAGTATTTT.

The genes are TRBV28 and TRBJ2-7, with D possibly matching TRBD1 (5 bases). Germline CDR1 MDHEN, CDR2 SYDVKM. V was pared by 10 bases and J by 6 bases, with 16 bases between. The CDR3 length is 12 residues. The chain's CDR3 is CATRQSPCEQYF. CDR3 nucleotide sequence: TGTGCCACCCGACAGTCACCCTGCGAGCAGTACTTC.

This clonotype showed up just a few times. The chain uses TRBV10-3 and TRBJ2-6, with D tentatively TRBD1 (5 bases). V lost 10 bases, J lost 4 bases, and 11 bases lay in between. Germline values: CDR1 ENHRY, CDR2 SYGVKD. The length of the CDR3 is 13 residues. Written as DNA, the CDR3 is TGTGCCACCCGACAGACCGGGGCCAACGTCCTGACTTTC. It translates to CATRQTGANVLTF.

This chain joins TRBV4-2 and TRBJ2-3; 13 nucleotides agree with TRBD2. The CDR3 consists of 16 residues. The V and J ends lost 4 bases and 4 bases, in that order; junction bases with no gene match: 5. From germline, CDR1 is LGHNA and CDR2 YNFKEQ. Written as DNA, the CDR3 is TGTGCCAGCAGCCCCCGGACTAGCGGGGGTTCAGATACGCAGTATTTT. Protein sequence: CASSPRTSGGSDTQYF.

The V gene is TRBV28, the J gene TRBJ2-3, with D unresolved. The germline CDR1 and CDR2 sequences are MDHEN and SYDVKM. The CDR3 runs to 15 residues. Trimming left V 3 bases short and J 0 bases short, with 10 bases between. The CDR3 coding sequence is TGTGCCAGCAGTTTCGTCCAGACAAGCACAGATACGCAGTATTTT. Amino acids: CASSFVQTSTDTQYF.

This clonotype turned up a few times. This rearrangement joins TRBV27 to TRBJ1-2; 7 bases are shared with TRBD1. CDR1 and CDR2 (germline): MNHEY, SMNVEV (reference sequence). V lost 5 bases, J lost 4 bases, and 7 bases stayed unmatched. The CDR3 is 14 amino acids. This CDR3 reads CASSADRDLYGYTF. For the CDR3, the DNA is TGTGCCAGCAGTGCCGACAGGGACCTCTATGGCTACACCTTC.

This chain joins TRBV4-2 and TRBJ2-1; 10 bases line up with TRBD2. This CDR3 contains 17 residues. V shed 3 bases and J 4 bases; nucleotides not matched to a gene: 9. Germline-derived CDR1 and CDR2 are LGHNA and YNFKEQ. DNA of the CDR3: TGTGCCAGCAGCCACGGACCTAGCGGGGGTTCTTACAATGAGCAGTTCTTC. Encoded protein: CASSHGPSGGSYNEQFF.

Only a few counts were recorded for this clonotype. The chain couples TRBV29-1 to TRBJ2-1; 9 nucleotides agree with TRBD1. The V gene's germline CDR1 is SQVTM and CDR2 ANQGSEA. This CDR3 has 15 amino acids. V lost 4 bases and J lost 5; bases outside the gene matches: 9. CDR3 DNA: TGCAGCGTTGGGGGGCGGGACAGGGACCACAATGAGCAGTTCTTC. This translates into CSVGGRDRDHNEQFF.

This clonotype was recorded a few times. This sequence joins TRBV24-1 and TRBJ2-6; TRBD1 agrees at 10 bases. With 4 bases clipped from V and 1 base from J, the junction kept 9 bases outside the gene matches. Germline V CDR1 and CDR2: KGHDR, SFDVKD. The CDR3 is made up of 19 amino acids. CDR3 loop: CATSEGPGQGSSGANVLTF. CDR3 DNA sequence: TGTGCCACCAGTGAAGGTCCGGGACAGGGGTCGTCTGGGGCCAACGTCCTGACTTTC.

This rearrangement joins TRBV11-2 to TRBJ2-7, with D possibly TRBD2 on 6 matching bases. V lost 7 bases to trimming and J lost 5 bases, with 15 bases between them. CDR1 and CDR2 from the germline V gene are SGHAT and FQNNGV. The CDR3 contains 13 residues. CDR3: CASTGAGIHEQYF. The DNA for the CDR3 is TGTGCCAGCACCGGGGCGGGAATCCACGAGCAGTACTTC.

In its sample, this clonotype was seen many times. The chain couples TRBV10-3 to TRBJ2-2; D not certain. V shed 8 bases and J shed 1 base, with 8 bases lying between them. In germline, CDR1 is ENHRY, CDR2 SYGVKD. The CDR3 sequence is 13 residues long. The CDR3 protein is CAIRPGNTGELFF. The CDR3 nucleotides read TGTGCCATCCGTCCGGGGAACACCGGGGAGCTGTTTTTT.

V gene TRBV7-3 combines with J gene TRBJ1-1, with D perhaps TRBD1 (5 bases). CDR3 size: 17 residues. Trimming took off 3 bases at V and 5 bases at J, with 22 bases between the two ends. Germline CDR1 reads SGHTA; CDR2 reads FQGTGA. This chain's CDR3 is CASSFPGSPFPETEAFF. The CDR3 region has the DNA TGTGCCAGCAGCTTCCCAGGGAGCCCTTTCCCTGAGACTGAAGCTTTCTTT.

The V call is TRBV7-4, the J call TRBJ2-1, with D perhaps TRBD1 (6 bases). V was trimmed by 2 bases and J by 0 bases, leaving 17 bases between them. Germline lookup yields CDR1 SGHVT and CDR2 SQSDAQ. This CDR3 spans 18 amino acids. DNA for the CDR3: TGTGCCAGCAGCTTATTACTGGGGGCGGTTAGCTCCTACAATGAGCAGTTCTTC. Translation gives CASSLLLGAVSSYNEQFF.

The CDR3 here is CASSLYSGTEAFF. The CDR3 region has the DNA TGTGCCAGCAGCTTATACAGCGGAACTGAAGCTTTCTTT. The chain employs TRBV7-2 and TRBJ1-1, with no clear D. The CDR3 runs 13 residues. CDR1 is SGHTA and CDR2 is FQGNSA in the germline V gene. Trimming took 2 bases from V and 5 from J, leaving 9 bases between them.

This clonotype came up a few times. The chain is built from TRBV10-3 and TRBJ2-6; 7 bases agree with TRBD1. The ends lost 2 bases at V and 1 base at J; junction bases unmatched: 5. The CDR3 consists of 17 residues. CDR1 and CDR2 from the germline V gene are ENHRY and SYGVKD. The DNA for the CDR3 is TGTGCCATCAGTGAGGCGACAGGGTCGTCTGGGGCCAACGTCCTGACTTTC. Translated: CAISEATGSSGANVLTF.